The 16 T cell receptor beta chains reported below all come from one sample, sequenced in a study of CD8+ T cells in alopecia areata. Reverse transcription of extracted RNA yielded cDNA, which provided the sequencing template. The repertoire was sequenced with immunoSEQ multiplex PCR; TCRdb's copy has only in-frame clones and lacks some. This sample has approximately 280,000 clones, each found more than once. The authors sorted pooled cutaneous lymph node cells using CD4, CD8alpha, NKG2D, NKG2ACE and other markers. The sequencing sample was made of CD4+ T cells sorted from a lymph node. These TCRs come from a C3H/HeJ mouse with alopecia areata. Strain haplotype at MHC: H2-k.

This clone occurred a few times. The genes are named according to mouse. The CDR3 reads CASSVGLGGHYAEQFF. Partial CDR3 DNA: TGTGCCAGCAGCGTGGGACTGGGGGGCCACTATGCT. The J gene is TRBJ2-1, the V gene TRBV13-3; 12 bases are a match to TRBD2. The read terminates 4 residues before the CDR3 end, so the remaining end is supplied by the germline J gene. This CDR3 comprises 16 residues. Germline loops: CDR1 NNHDY, CDR2 SYVADS. J lost 2 bases, V lost 5 bases, and 5 bases had no gene match.

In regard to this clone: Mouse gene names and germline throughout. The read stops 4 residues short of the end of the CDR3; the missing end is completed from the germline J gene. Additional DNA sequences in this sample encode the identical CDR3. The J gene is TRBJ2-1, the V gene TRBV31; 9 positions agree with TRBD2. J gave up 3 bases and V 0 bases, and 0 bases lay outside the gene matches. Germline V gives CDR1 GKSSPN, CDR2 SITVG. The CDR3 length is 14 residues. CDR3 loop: CAWSLTGGYAEQFF. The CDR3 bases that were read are TGTGCCTGGAGTCTGACTGGGGGCTATGCT. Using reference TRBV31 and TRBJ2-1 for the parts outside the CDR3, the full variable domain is AQTIHQWPVAEIKAVGSPLSLGCTIKGKSSPNLYWYWQATGGTLQQLFYSITVGQVESVVQLNLSASRPKDDQFILSTEKLLLSHSGFYLCAWSLTGGYAEQFFGPGTRLTVL.

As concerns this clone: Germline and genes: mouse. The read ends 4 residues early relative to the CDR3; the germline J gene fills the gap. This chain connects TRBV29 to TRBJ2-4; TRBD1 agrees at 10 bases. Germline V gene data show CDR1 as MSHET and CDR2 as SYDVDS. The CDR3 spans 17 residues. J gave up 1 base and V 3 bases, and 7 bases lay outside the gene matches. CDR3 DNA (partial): TGTGCTAGCAGTTTCGGGACAGGGGAGATCGGTCAAAAC. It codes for CASSFGTGEIGQN. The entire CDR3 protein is CASSFGTGEIGQNTLYF.

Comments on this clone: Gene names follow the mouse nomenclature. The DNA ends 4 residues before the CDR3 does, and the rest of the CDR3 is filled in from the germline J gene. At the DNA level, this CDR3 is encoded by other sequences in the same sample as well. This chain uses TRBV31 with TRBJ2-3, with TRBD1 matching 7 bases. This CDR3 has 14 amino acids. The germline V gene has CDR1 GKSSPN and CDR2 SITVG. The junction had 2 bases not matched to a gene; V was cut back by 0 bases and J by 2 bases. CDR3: CAWSLTGAAETLYF. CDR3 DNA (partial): TGTGCCTGGAGTCTCACAGGGGCTGCAGAA.

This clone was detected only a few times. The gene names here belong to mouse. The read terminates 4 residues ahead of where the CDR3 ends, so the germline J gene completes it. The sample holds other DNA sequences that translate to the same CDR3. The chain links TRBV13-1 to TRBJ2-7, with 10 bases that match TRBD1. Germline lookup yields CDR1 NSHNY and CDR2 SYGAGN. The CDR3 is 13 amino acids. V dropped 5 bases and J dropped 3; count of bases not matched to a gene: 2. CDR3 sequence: CASRRTGGYEQYF. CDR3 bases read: TGTGCCAGCAGGCGGACAGGGGGCTAT.

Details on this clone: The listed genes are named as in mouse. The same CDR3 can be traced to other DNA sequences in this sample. The CDR3 is CASSDWGGQDTQYF. The CDR3 bases that were read are TGTGCCAGCAGTGATTGGGGGGGACAAGAC. The gene calls are TRBV13-3 and TRBJ2-5, with 8 bases lining up with TRBD2. The sequenced fragment ends 4 residues before the CDR3 boundary, so the rest is inferred from the germline J gene. Trimming removed 1 base from V and 3 bases from J; junction bases left unmatched: 1. Germline V CDR1 and CDR2: NNHDY, SYVADS. The CDR3 sequence is 14 residues long. The full variable domain, with the rest looked up from reference TRBV13-3 and TRBJ2-5, is EAAVTQSPRSKVAVTGGKVTLSCHQTNNHDYMYWYRQDTGHGLRLIHYSYVADSTEKGDIPDGYKASRPSQENFSLILELASLSQTAVYFCASSDWGGQDTQYFGPGTRLLVL.

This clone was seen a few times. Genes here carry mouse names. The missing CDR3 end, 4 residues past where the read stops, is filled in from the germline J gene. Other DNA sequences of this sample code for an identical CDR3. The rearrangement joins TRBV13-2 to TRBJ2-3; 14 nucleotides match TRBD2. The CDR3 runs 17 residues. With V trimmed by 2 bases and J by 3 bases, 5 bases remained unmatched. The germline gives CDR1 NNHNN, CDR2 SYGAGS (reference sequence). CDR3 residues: CASGDPGLGGRAETLYF. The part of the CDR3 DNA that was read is TGTGCCAGCGGTGACCCGGGACTGGGGGGGCGCGCAGAA.

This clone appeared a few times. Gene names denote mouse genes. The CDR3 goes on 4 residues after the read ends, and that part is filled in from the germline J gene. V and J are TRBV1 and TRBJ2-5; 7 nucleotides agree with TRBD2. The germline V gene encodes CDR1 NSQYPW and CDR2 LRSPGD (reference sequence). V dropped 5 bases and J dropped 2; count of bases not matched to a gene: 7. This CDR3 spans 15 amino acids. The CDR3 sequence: CTCSTPVGGQDTQYF. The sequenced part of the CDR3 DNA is TGCACCTGCAGTACCCCGGTGGGGGGCCAAGAC.

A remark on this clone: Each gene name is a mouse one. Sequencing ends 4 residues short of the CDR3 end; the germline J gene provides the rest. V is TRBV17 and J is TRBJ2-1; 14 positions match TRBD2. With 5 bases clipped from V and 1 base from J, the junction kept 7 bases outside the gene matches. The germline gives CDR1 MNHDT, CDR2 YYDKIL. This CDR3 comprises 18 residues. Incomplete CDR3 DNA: TGTGCTAGCAGTGTTCCCGGGACTGGGGGGGCAAACTATGCT. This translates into CASSVPGTGGANYA. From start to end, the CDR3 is CASSVPGTGGANYAEQFF.

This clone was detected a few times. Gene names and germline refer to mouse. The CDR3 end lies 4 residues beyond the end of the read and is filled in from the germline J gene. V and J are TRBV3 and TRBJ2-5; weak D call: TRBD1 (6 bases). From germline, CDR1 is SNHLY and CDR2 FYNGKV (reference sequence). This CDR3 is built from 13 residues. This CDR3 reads CASSLEQGDTQYF. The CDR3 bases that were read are TGTGCCAGCAGCTTAGAACAGGGAGAC.

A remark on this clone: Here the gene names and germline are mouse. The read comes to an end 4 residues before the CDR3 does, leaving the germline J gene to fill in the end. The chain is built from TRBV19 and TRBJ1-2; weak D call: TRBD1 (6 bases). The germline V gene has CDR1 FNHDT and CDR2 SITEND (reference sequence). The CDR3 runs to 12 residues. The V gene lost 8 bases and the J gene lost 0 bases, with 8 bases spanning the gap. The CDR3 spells CARGTSNSDYTF. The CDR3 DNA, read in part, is TGTGCCAGAGGGACATCAAACTCC.

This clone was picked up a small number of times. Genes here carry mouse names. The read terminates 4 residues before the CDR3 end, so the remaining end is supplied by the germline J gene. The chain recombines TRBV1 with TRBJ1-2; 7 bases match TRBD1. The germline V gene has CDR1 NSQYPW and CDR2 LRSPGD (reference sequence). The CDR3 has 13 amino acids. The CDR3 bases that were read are TGCACCTGCAGTGCACAACAGGGGTCC. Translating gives CTCSAQQGS. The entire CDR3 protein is CTCSAQQGSDYTF.

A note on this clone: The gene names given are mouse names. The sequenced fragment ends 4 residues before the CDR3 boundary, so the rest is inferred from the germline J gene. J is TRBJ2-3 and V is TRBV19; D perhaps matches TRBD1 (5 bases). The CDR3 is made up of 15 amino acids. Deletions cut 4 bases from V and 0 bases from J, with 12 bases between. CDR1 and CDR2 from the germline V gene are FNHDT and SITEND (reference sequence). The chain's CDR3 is CASSRQKPSAETLYF. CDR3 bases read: TGTGCCAGCAGTCGACAGAAGCCTAGTGCAGAA.

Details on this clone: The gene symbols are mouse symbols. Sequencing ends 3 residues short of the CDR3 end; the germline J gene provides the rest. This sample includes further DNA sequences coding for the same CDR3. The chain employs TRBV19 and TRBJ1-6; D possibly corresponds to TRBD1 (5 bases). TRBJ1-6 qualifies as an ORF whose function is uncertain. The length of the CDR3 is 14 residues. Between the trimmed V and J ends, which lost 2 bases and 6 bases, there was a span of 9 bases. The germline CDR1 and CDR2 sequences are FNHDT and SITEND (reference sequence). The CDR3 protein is CASSIPGGNSPLYF. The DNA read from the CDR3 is TGTGCCAGCAGTATTCCGGGGGGTAATTCGCCC.

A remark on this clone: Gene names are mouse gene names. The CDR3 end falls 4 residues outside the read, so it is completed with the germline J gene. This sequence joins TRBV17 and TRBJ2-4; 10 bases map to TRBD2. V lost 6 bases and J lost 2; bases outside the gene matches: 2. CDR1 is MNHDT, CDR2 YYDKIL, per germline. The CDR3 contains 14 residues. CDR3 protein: CASRLGGNQNTLYF. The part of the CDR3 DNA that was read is TGTGCTAGCAGACTGGGGGGGAATCAAAAC.

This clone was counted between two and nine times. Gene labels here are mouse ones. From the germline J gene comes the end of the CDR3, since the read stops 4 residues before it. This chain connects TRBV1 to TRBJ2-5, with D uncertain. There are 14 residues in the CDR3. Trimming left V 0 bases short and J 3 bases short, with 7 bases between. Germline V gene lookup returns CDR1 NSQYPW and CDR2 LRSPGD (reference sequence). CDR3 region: CTCSAERHQDTQYF. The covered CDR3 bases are TGCACCTGCAGTGCAGAACGACATCAAGAC.